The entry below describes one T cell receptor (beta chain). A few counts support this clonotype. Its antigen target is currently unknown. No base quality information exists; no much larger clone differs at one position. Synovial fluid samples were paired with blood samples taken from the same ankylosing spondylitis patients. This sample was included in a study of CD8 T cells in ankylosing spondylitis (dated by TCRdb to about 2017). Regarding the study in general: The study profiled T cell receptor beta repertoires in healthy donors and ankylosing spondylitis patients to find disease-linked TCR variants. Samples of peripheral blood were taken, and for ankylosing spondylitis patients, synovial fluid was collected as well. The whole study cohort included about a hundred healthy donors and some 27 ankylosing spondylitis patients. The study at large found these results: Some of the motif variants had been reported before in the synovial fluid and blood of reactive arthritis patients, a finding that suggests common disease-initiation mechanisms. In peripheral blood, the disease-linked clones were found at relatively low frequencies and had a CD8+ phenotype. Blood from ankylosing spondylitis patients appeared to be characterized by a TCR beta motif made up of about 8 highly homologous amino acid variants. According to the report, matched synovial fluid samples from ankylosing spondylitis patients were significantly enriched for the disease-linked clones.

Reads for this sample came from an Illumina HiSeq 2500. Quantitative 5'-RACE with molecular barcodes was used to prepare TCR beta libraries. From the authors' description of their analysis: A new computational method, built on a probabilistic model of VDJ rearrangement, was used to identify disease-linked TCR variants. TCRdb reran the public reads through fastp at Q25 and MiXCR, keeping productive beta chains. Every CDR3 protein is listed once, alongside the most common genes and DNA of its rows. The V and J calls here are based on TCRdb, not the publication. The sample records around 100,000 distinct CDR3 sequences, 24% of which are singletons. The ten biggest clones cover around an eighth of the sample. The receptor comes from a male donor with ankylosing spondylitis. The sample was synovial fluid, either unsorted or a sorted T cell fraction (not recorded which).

The nucleotide sequence reads TGCAGTGCTTCCCCCGGGACAGGGGGATGGAACGAGCAGTACTTC. It is translated as CSASPGTGGWNEQYF. Here the chain combines TRBV20-1 and TRBJ2-7; 11 central bases correspond to TRBD1. CDR1 is given as DFQATT and CDR2 as SNEGSKA, both from the germline V gene (reference sequence). V is pruned by 5 bases and J by 5 bases, leaving 11 bases of the junction without a gene match. From the cysteine up to the phenylalanine, the CDR3 has a length of 15 residues. The entry retains the CDR3 DNA only, 45 bases that are in frame from base 1.